Following are 17 T cell receptor beta chains from one sample sequenced in a study of shared clonotypes between healthy human individuals. Only in-frame clones appear in the TCRdb table, and some are missing; sequencing was by immunoSEQ multiplex PCR. The table includes roughly 2 million clones, roughly 94% detected once. Naive CD8 cells comprised CD45RO-negative, CCR7-positively selected cells, excluding terminally differentiated effector memory CD45RA+ cells. The source material was naive CD8+ T cells sorted from blood. The receptors originated from a man aged 18 to 29 in good health.

J is TRBJ2-7 and V is TRBV19, with TRBD1 matching 9 bases. Losses at the gene ends were 2 bases for V and 3 bases for J; bases not matched to a gene: 5. Looked up from germline, CDR1 is LNHDA and CDR2 is SQIVND (reference sequence). The CDR3 is 15 residues long. CDR3 in amino acids: CASSIPGTGIYEQYF. DNA for the CDR3: TGTGCCAGTAGTATACCCGGGACAGGGATCTACGAGCAGTACTTC. Drawing the rest from reference TRBV19 and TRBJ2-7, the complete variable domain is DGGITQSPKYLFRKEGQNVTLSCEQNLNHDAMYWYRQDPGQGLRLIYYSQIVNDFQKGDIAEGYSVSREKKESFPLTVTSAQKNPTAFYLCASSIPGTGIYEQYFGPGTRLTVT.

The chain joins TRBV5-1 to TRBJ2-2, with 7 bases identical to TRBD1. V lost 0 bases and J lost 11; bases outside the gene matches: 7. CDR1 is SGHRS, CDR2 YFSETQ, per germline. The CDR3 consists of 14 residues. The CDR3 DNA reads TGCGCCAGCAGCTTGGAGGGGGCGAAGGAAGAGCTGTTTTTT. Translating it yields CASSLEGAKEELFF. Together with reference TRBV5-1 and TRBJ2-2, the CDR3 gives the full variable domain: KAGVTQTPRYLIKTRGQQVTLSCSPISGHRSVSWYQQTPGQGLQFLFEYFSETQRNKGNFPGRFSGRQFSNSRSEMNVSTLELGDSALYLCASSLEGAKEELFFGEGSRLTVL.

This clone was detected only once. V is TRBV30 and J is TRBJ1-1; D call uncertain. The CDR3 length is 13 residues. CDR1 is GTSNPN, CDR2 SVGIG, per germline (reference sequence). Trimming took off 2 bases at V and 7 bases at J, with 14 bases between the two ends. CDR3 in amino acids: CAWSPTPNHEAFF. CDR3 sequence (DNA): TGTGCCTGGAGTCCTACACCGAACCATGAAGCTTTCTTT. The full variable domain, with the rest looked up from reference TRBV30 and TRBJ1-1, is SQTIHQWPATLVQPVGSPLSLECTVEGTSNPNLYWYRQAAGRGLQLLFYSVGIGQISSEVPQNLSASRPQDRQFILSSKKLLLSDSGFYLCAWSPTPNHEAFFGQGTRLTVV.

The rearrangement uses TRBV29-1 and TRBJ2-5; 7 bases agree with TRBD1. Germline V gene data show CDR1 as SQVTM and CDR2 as ANQGSEA. Trimming cost V 3 bases and J 5 bases; bases outside gene matches: 3. The CDR3 sequence is 12 residues long. CDR3 coding DNA: TGCAGCGTTGATCGACAGGGCGAGACCCAGTACTTC. It specifies CSVDRQGETQYF. The whole variable domain, filled in from reference TRBV29-1 and TRBJ2-5, reads SAVISQKPSRDICQRGTSLTIQCQVDSQVTMMFWYRQQPGQSLTLIATANQGSEATYESGFVIDKFPISRPNLTFSTLTVSNMSPEDSSIYLCSVDRQGETQYFGPGTRLLVL.

The chain carries TRBV6-1 and TRBJ2-5, with D perhaps TRBD2 (5 bases). The V end lost 1 base, the J end lost 5 bases, and 14 bases lay between the germline ends. CDR1 is MNHNS, CDR2 SASEGT, per germline. This CDR3 is built from 15 residues. Here the CDR3 reads CASSEEVEGYETQYF. The CDR3 DNA reads TGTGCCAGCAGTGAAGAGGTCGAGGGTTACGAGACCCAGTACTTC.

The rearrangement links TRBV4-3 to TRBJ2-7, with TRBD2 matching over 7 bases. The V and J ends lost 0 bases and 0 bases, in that order; junction bases with no gene match: 11. In germline, CDR1 is LGHNA, CDR2 YSLEER. The CDR3 loop spans 18 amino acids. CDR3 sequence reads: CASSQDPPSGESSYEQYF. DNA for the CDR3: TGCGCCAGCAGCCAAGATCCCCCTAGCGGTGAAAGCTCCTACGAGCAGTACTTC.

The rearrangement uses TRBV5-1 and TRBJ2-2; 9 positions match TRBD2. J gave up 6 bases and V 0 bases, and 6 bases lay outside the gene matches. The CDR3 contains 16 residues. Germline loops: CDR1 SGHRS, CDR2 YFSETQ. The CDR3 sequence: CASSLDAGGPPGELFF. The DNA of the CDR3 is TGCGCCAGCAGCTTGGACGCGGGAGGGCCGCCCGGGGAGCTGTTTTTT.

This clone was detected a few times. V and J are TRBV7-9 and TRBJ2-4; D is unresolved. CDR3 length: 12 residues. The germline V gene encodes CDR1 SEHNR and CDR2 FQNEAQ (reference sequence). The germline V and J ends were trimmed by 3 bases and 9 bases, with 9 bases remaining between them. The chain's CDR3 is CASSFELAIQYF. CDR3 sequence (DNA): TGTGCCAGCAGCTTTGAGTTGGCCATTCAGTACTTC.

This rearrangement joins TRBV27 to TRBJ2-7; D gene uncertain. The CDR3 is made up of 12 amino acids. The V end was cut by 4 bases, the J end by 6 bases, with 10 bases between. Germline V gene sequence: CDR1 MNHEY, CDR2 SMNVEV (reference sequence). As DNA, the CDR3 is TGTGCCAGCAGTTCCGGACGCCTCGAGCAGTACTTC. It encodes CASSSGRLEQYF.

The genes are TRBV19 and TRBJ1-1; unclear D gene. Germline V gene data show CDR1 as LNHDA and CDR2 as SQIVND (reference sequence). The V end lost 10 bases, the J end lost 0 bases, and 12 bases lay between the germline ends. This CDR3 comprises 13 residues. CDR3 protein: CATSLALNTEAFF. Here the CDR3 DNA reads TGTGCCACCTCGTTGGCGTTGAACACTGAAGCTTTCTTT.

The table lists this clone with a few counts. This chain uses TRBV5-4 with TRBJ2-7; TRBD1 aligns across 8 bases. This CDR3 is built from 15 residues. Trimming cost V 3 bases and J 3 bases; bases outside gene matches: 8. Looked up from germline, CDR1 is SGHNT and CDR2 is YYREEE (reference sequence). This CDR3 is CASSYGQGSVYEQYF. CDR3 bases: TGTGCCAGCAGCTACGGACAGGGCTCGGTCTACGAGCAGTACTTC.

The chain combines TRBV4-3 with TRBJ2-1, with 7 bases identical to TRBD2. The CDR3 length is 17 residues. Unmatched junction bases numbered 8, after V lost 0 bases and J lost 3 bases. From germline, CDR1 is LGHNA and CDR2 YSLEER. CDR3 coding DNA: TGCGCCAGCAGCCAAGATACAGGCGGGAGTTTCTACAATGAGCAGTTCTTC. As protein: CASSQDTGGSFYNEQFF.

V is TRBV10-1 and J is TRBJ2-3; D is uncertain. The CDR3 consists of 11 residues. The V end was cut by 7 bases, the J end by 4 bases, with 6 bases between. Per the germline V gene, CDR1 is WNHNN and CDR2 is SYGVQD (reference sequence). The CDR3 is CASNLADTQYF. The CDR3 region has the DNA TGCGCCAGCAATTTGGCAGATACGCAGTATTTT.

Remarks on this clone: Other DNA sequences in the sample encode the same CDR3. V gene TRBV5-6 combines with J gene TRBJ2-7; TRBD2 matches 8 bases. The CDR3 totals 14 residues. The germline V gene has CDR1 SGHDT and CDR2 YYEEEE. J was trimmed by 4 bases and V by 2 bases; bases with no gene match: 5. The CDR3 is CASSFGAGAYEQYF. In nucleotides, the CDR3 is TGTGCCAGCAGCTTCGGAGCGGGAGCGTACGAGCAGTACTTC.

V is TRBV7-2 and J is TRBJ2-1; no clear D gene. Germline lookup yields CDR1 SGHTA and CDR2 FQGNSA. V lost 1 base and J lost 10, with 14 bases in between. The CDR3 has 14 amino acids. The CDR3 nucleotides read TGTGCCAGCAGCTTAGTAACGTCAGGTGGGGAGCAGTTCTTC. This encodes CASSLVTSGGEQFF.

V and J are TRBV14 and TRBJ1-2; tentatively, D is TRBD1 (6 bases). The V end was cut by 0 bases, the J end by 4 bases, with 12 bases between. There are 15 residues in the CDR3. CDR1 is SGHDN, CDR2 FVKESK, per germline. CDR3 sequence (DNA): TGTGCCAGCAGCCAAGATAGATGGGGGCCCTATGGCTACACCTTC. This codes for CASSQDRWGPYGYTF.

This clone has a single count. The rearrangement links TRBV10-2 to TRBJ2-7; 11 bases line up with TRBD2. Trimming removed 1 base from V and 6 bases from J; junction bases left unmatched: 8. This CDR3 comprises 16 residues. The germline gives CDR1 WSHSY, CDR2 SAAADI. The CDR3 bases are TGCGCCAGCAGTGAGTTCCTAGCGGGGGGCCAGGCCGAGCAGTACTTC. The encoded protein is CASSEFLAGGQAEQYF.